This T cell receptor beta chain was sequenced during a study of T cell repertoires in cytomegalovirus infection. Overall study results and limits: Summed frequency of shared TCR beta families picked out CMV carriers who also had the relevant HLA. The ex vivo response showed dominance by HLA-C-restricted CMV-specific TCR beta clonotypes.

This CDR3 spans 14 amino acids. The V and J ends lost 1 base and 1 base respectively, with 10 bases between them. Germline-derived CDR1 and CDR2 are DFQATT and SNEGSKA (reference sequence). Using its own MiXCR run on the reads, TCRdb lists one record per CDR3 protein. The data contain 450,000 to 600,000 distinct CDR3 sequences, about 11% of them singletons. This clonotype was observed many times. Antigen specificity is unknown. The sequenced sample was PBMCs. This receptor was identified in a human donor in good health (CMV status not recorded). Some clones in this sample may be carry-over from other donors' samples. The rearrangement uses TRBV20-1 and TRBJ1-1; TRBD1 might be the D (5 bases). The CDR3 bases are TGCAGTGCTAGAGTCGGGGGATGGAACACTGAAGCTTTCTTT. It translates to CSARVGGWNTEAFF.